This entry concerns a single T cell receptor (beta chain). CDR1 is MDHEN and CDR2 is SYDVKM in the germline V gene. The J segment lost 6 bases and the V segment lost 10 bases, leaving 17 bases of the junction unmatched. CDR3 length equals 16 residues. Clones were sequenced by immunoSEQ multiplex PCR, and TCRdb holds only the in-frame ones, with some missing. The table has around 70,000 clones, approximately 78% seen once. The record originates from a study of OX40 agonist ivuxolimab in advanced cancers. This chain links TRBV28 with TRBJ2-2, with 7 bases fitting TRBD2. The specimen was CD4+ or CD8+ T cells sorted from blood, collected in a trial of the OX40 agonist ivuxolimab. This clonotype was obtained from an adult with an advanced solid tumor such as melanoma, head and neck, liver or kidney cancer. The CDR3 here is CATRTRRLSVAGELFF. The CDR3, as DNA: TGTGCCACCCGGACTAGGAGGCTGTCTGTAGCCGGGGAGCTGTTTTTT.